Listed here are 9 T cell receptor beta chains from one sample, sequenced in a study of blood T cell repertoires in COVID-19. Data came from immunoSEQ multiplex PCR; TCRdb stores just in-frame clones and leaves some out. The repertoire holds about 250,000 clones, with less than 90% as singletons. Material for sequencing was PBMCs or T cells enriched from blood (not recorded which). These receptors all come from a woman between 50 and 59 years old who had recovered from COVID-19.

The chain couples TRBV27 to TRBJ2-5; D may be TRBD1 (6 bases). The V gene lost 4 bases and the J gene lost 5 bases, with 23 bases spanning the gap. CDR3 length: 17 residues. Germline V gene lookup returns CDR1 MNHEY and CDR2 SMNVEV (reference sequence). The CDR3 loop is CASSSLQGMAAWETQYF. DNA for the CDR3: TGTGCCAGCAGTTCTTTGCAGGGGATGGCAGCGTGGGAGACCCAGTACTTC.

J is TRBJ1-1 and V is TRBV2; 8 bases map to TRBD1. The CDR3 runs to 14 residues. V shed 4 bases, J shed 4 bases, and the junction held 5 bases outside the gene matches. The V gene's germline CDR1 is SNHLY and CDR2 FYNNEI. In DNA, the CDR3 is TGTGCCAGCAGTGTAGGACAGGGCCGCACTGAAGCTTTCTTT. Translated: CASSVGQGRTEAFF.

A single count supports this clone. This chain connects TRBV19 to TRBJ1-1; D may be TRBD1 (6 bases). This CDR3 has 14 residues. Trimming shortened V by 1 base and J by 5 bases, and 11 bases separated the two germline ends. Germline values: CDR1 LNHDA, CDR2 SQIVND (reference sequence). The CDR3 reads CASSIGAGVTEAFF. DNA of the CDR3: TGTGCCAGTAGTATAGGCGCAGGGGTGACTGAAGCTTTCTTT.

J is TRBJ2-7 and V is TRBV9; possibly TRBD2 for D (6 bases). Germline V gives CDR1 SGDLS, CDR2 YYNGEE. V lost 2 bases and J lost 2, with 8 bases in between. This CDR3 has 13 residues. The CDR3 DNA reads TGTGCCAGCAGCGTCGGGGGTACCTACGAGCAGTACTTC. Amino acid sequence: CASSVGGTYEQYF.

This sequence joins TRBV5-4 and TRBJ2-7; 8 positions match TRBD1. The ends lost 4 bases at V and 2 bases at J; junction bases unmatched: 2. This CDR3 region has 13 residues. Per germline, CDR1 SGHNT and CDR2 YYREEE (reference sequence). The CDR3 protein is CASSLDRAYEQYF. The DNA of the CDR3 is TGTGCCAGCAGCCTGGACAGGGCCTACGAGCAGTACTTC.

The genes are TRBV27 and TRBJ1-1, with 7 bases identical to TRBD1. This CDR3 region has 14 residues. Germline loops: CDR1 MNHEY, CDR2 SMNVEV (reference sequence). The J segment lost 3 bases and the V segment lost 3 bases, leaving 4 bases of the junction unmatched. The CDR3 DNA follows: TGTGCCAGCAGTTTTCAGGGGGGATACACTGAAGCTTTCTTT. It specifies CASSFQGGYTEAFF.

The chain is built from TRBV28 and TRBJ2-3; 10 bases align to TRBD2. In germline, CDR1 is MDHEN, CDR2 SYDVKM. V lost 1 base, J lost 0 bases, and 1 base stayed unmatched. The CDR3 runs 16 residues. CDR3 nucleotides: TGTGCCAGCAGTTTATCGACTAGCGGGAGCACAGATACGCAGTATTTT. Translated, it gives CASSLSTSGSTDTQYF. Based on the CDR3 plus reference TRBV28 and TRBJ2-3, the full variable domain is DVKVTQSSRYLVKRTGEKVFLECVQDMDHENMFWYRQDPGLGLRLIYFSYDVKMKEKGDIPEGYSVSREKKERFSLILESASTNQTSMYLCASSLSTSGSTDTQYFGPGTRLTVL.

The CDR3 sequence is CASSKDRGAYNEQFF. The CDR3 coding sequence is TGTGCCAGCAGCAAGGACAGGGGGGCCTACAATGAGCAGTTCTTC. This chain uses TRBV5-4 with TRBJ2-1; 10 bases map to TRBD1. CDR3 length: 15 amino acids. Germline V gene sequence: CDR1 SGHNT, CDR2 YYREEE (reference sequence). V was pared by 4 bases and J by 2 bases, with 3 bases of the junction left unmatched.

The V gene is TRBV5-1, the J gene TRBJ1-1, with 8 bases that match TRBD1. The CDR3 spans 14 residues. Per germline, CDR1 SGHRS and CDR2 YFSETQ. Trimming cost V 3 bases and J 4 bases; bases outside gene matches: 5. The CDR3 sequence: CASSSPGGLTEAFF. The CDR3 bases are TGCGCCAGCAGCTCGCCAGGGGGCCTCACTGAAGCTTTCTTT.